This T cell receptor beta chain was captured in a study of cytomegalovirus exposure and HLA in healthy donors. The primer mix had 60 Vbeta and 13 Jbeta primers. Original analysis: A later analysis counted 65 million to 95 million unique TCR beta chains, about 10 million shared. Clones were sequenced by immunoSEQ multiplex PCR, and TCRdb holds only the in-frame ones, with some missing. The V and J calls and clone size come from that table; D and trimming were worked out from the DNA. The table has some 140,000 clones, 75% to 90% seen once. Study observations and caveats: Owing to their indistinguishability, certain V segments, notably TRBV6-2 and TRBV6-3, were excluded. Beyond CMV serostatus, there was no information to go on about immune exposure.

In the case of this clone: Its cognate antigen is unknown. The junction departs from germline at one end; a sequencing error may be responsible.

This CDR3 is 13 amino acids long. The V gene's germline CDR1 is MNHEY and CDR2 SVGAGI. Sampled while nominally healthy, donors likely had unrecorded immune exposures. Sequencing was performed on PBMCs. The clonotype originates from a woman aged 50 to 60 in good health and CMV-seropositive. The chain combines TRBV6-5 with TRBJ2-7; D remains unclear. This chain's CDR3 is CASSHSFGYEQYF. CDR3 sequence (DNA): TGTGCCAGCAGTCACTCCTTCGGCTACGAGCAGTACTTC.